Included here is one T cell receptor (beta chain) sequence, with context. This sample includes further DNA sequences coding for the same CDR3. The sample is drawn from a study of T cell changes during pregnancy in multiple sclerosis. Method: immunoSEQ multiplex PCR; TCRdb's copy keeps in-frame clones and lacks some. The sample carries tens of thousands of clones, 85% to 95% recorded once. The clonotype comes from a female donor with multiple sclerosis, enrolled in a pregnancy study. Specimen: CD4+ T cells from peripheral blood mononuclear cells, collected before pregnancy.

CDR3 in DNA: TGTGCCAGTAGTCCCGGACAGGGCAACACCGGGGAGCTGTTTTTT. Amino acid sequence: CASSPGQGNTGELFF. This chain links TRBV19 with TRBJ2-2, with 8 bases that match TRBD1. The germline V gene encodes CDR1 LNHDA and CDR2 SQIVND (reference sequence). The V gene end was trimmed by 5 bases and the J gene end by 2 bases; junction bases not matched to a gene: 4. The CDR3 extends over 15 amino acids.